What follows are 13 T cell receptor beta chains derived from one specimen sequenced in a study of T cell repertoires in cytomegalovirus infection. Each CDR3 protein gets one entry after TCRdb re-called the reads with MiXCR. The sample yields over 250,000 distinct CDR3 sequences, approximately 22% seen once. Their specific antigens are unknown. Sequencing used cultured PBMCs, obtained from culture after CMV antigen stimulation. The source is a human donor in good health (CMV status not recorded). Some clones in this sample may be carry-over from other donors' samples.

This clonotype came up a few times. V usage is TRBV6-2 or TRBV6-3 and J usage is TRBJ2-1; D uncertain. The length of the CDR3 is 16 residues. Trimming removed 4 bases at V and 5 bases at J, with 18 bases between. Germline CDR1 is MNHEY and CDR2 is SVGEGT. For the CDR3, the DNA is TGTGCCAGCAGTTCACGATATTCTAGAGGAGACAATGAGCAGTTCTTC. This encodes CASSSRYSRGDNEQFF.

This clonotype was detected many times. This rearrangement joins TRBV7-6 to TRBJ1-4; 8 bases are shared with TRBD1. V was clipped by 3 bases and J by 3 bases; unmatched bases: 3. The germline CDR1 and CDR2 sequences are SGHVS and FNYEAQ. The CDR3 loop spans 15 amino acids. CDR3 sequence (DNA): TGTGCCAGCAGCTTGACAGGGGCGCCTAATGAAAAACTGTTTTTT. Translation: CASSLTGAPNEKLFF.

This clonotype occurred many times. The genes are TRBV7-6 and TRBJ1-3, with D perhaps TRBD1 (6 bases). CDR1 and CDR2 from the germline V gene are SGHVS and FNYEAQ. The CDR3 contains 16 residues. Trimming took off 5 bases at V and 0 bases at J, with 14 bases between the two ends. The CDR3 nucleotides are TGTGCCAGCAGCCGGGACATCCCGAGCTCTGGAAACACCATATATTTT. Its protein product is CASSRDIPSSGNTIYF.

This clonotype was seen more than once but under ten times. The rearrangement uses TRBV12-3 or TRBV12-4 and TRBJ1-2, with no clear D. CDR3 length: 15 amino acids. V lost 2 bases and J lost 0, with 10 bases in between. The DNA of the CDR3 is TGTGCCAGCAGTTTAAAGACAAGAACTAACTATGGCTACACCTTC. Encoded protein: CASSLKTRTNYGYTF.

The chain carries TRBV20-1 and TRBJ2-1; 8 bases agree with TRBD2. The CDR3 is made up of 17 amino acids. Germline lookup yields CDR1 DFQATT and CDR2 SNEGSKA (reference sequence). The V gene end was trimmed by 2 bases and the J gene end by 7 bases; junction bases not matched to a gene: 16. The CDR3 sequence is CSARRASSGSARNEQFF. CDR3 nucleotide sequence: TGCAGTGCTAGACGGGCCTCCAGCGGGAGTGCGAGGAATGAGCAGTTCTTC.

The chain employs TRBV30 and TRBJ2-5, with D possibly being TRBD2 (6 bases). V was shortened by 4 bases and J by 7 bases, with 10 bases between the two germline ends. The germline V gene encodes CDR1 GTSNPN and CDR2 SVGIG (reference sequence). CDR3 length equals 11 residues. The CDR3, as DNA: TGTGCCTGGATGACCGGGAGGACCCAGTACTTC. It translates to CAWMTGRTQYF.

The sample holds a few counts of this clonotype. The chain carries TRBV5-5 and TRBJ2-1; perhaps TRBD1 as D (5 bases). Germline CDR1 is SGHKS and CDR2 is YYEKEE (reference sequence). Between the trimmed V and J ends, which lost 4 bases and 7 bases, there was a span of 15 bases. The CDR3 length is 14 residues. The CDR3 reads CASSGRTWRNEQFF. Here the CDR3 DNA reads TGTGCCAGCAGCGGACGGACATGGCGGAATGAGCAGTTCTTC.

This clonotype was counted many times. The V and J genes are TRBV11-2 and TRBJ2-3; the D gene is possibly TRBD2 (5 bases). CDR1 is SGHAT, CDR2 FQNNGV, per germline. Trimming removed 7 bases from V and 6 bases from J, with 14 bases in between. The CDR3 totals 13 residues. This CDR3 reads CASTFVERDTQYF. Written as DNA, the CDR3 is TGTGCCAGCACCTTCGTTGAGCGGGATACGCAGTATTTT.

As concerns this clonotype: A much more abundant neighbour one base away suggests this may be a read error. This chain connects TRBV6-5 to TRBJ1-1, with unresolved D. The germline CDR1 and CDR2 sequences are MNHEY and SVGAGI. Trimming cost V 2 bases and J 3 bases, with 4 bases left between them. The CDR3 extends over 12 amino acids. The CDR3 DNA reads TGTGCCAGCAGTTACGGGGACACTGAAGCTTTCTTT. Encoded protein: CASSYGDTEAFF.

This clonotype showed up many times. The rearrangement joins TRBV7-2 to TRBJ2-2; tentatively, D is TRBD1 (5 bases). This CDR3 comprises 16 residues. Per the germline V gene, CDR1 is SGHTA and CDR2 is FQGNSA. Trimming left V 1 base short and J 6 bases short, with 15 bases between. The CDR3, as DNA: TGTGCCAGCAGCTTAGGGTCCGCAGGGATGGCCGGGGAGCTGTTTTTT. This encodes CASSLGSAGMAGELFF.

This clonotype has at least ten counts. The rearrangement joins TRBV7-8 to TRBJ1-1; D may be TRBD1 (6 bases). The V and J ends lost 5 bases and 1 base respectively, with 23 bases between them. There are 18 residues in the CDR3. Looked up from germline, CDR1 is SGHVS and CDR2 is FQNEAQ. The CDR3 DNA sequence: TGTGCCAGCAGCGCCACGAAGGGACACCCCAAACAGAACACTGAAGCTTTCTTT. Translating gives CASSATKGHPKQNTEAFF.

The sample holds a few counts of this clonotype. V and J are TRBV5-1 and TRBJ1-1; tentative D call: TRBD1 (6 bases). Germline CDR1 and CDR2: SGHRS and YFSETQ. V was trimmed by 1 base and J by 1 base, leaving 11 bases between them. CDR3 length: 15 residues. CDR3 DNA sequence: TGCGCCAGCAGCTTGTTTGCACAGGGGAACACTGAAGCTTTCTTT. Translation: CASSLFAQGNTEAFF.

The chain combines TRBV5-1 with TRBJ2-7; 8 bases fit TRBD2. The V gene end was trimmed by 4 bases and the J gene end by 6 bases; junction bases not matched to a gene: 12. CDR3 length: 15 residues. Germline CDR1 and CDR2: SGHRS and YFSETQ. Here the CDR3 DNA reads TGCGCCAGCAGCGATCCGGGACTAGGTCAGGGCGAGCAGTACTTC. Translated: CASSDPGLGQGEQYF. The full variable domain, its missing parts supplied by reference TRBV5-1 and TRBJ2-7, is KAGVTQTPRYLIKTRGQQVTLSCSPISGHRSVSWYQQTPGQGLQFLFEYFSETQRNKGNFPGRFSGRQFSNSRSEMNVSTLELGDSALYLCASSDPGLGQGEQYFGPGTRLTVT.